Presented here are 29 T cell receptor beta chains from one specimen sequenced in a study of cytomegalovirus exposure and HLA in healthy donors. The PCR had 60 Vbeta and 13 Jbeta primers. Profiled with immunoSEQ multiplex PCR; TCRdb holds only in-frame clones, not every one. The table shows 60,000 to 100,000 clones, with roughly 79% occurring only once. The sample comprised PBMCs. The receptors originated from a man aged 35 to 55 in good health and CMV-seronegative.

Here the CDR3 DNA reads TGCGCCAGCAGCTTGGTATCGGGCGGGAGGCTCACAGATACGCAGTATTTT. This translates into CASSLVSGGRLTDTQYF. The chain employs TRBV5-1 and TRBJ2-3; 8 nucleotides line up with TRBD2. V trimming: 0 bases; J trimming: 2 bases; junction bases outside the gene matches: 8. This CDR3 spans 17 amino acids. From germline, CDR1 is SGHRS and CDR2 YFSETQ.

This clone turned up a few times. This rearrangement joins TRBV6-1 to TRBJ1-5; 10 bases align to TRBD1. The CDR3 is made up of 16 amino acids. After removal of 0 bases from V and 7 bases from J, the junction contained 6 bases not matched to a gene. Germline V gene lookup returns CDR1 MNHNS and CDR2 SASEGT. In DNA, the CDR3 is TGTGCCAGCAGTGAAGCGGAGAGGGGACAGGGGCAGCCCCAGCATTTT. It specifies CASSEAERGQGQPQHF.

The gene calls are TRBV19 and TRBJ2-1; 10 nucleotides align to TRBD2. After removal of 5 bases from V and 4 bases from J, the junction contained 11 bases not matched to a gene. The CDR3 extends over 17 amino acids. Germline assignment: CDR1 LNHDA and CDR2 SQIVND (reference sequence). For the CDR3, the DNA is TGTGCCAGTAGTCTTCGAGGAGCGGGAGGGTTATACAATGAGCAGTTCTTC. Its protein is CASSLRGAGGLYNEQFF.

J is TRBJ2-1 and V is TRBV11-2; TRBD2 matches 11 bases. With V trimmed by 2 bases and J by 10 bases, 4 bases remained unmatched. The CDR3 runs 14 residues. The germline V gene encodes CDR1 SGHAT and CDR2 FQNNGV. CDR3 residues: CASSLLAGGGEQFF. CDR3 sequence (DNA): TGTGCCAGCAGCTTACTAGCGGGAGGCGGAGAGCAGTTCTTC.

The J gene is TRBJ1-2, the V gene TRBV28, with 10 bases aligning to TRBD1. This CDR3 region has 16 residues. V was clipped by 4 bases and J by 5 bases; unmatched bases: 10. Germline loops: CDR1 MDHEN, CDR2 SYDVKM. The CDR3 here is CASSSPRDRGTYGYTF. CDR3 sequence (DNA): TGTGCCAGCAGTTCACCAAGGGACAGGGGAACTTATGGCTACACCTTC.

The V call is TRBV5-1, the J call TRBJ1-1; TRBD1 matches 7 bases. Germline V gene lookup returns CDR1 SGHRS and CDR2 YFSETQ. CDR3 length: 16 residues. The junction had 9 bases not matched to a gene; V was cut back by 3 bases and J by 1 base. The CDR3 reads CASSSKGTVQNTEAFF. DNA for the CDR3: TGCGCCAGCAGCTCAAAAGGGACAGTCCAGAACACTGAAGCTTTCTTT.

V and J are TRBV5-8 and TRBJ2-3; a weak D match, TRBD2 (5 bases). V shed 4 bases and J shed 2 bases, with 17 bases lying between them. This CDR3 comprises 16 residues. Per the germline V gene, CDR1 is SGHTS and CDR2 is YDEGEE. CDR3 in amino acids: CASSPRVATYTDTQYF. CDR3 sequence (DNA): TGTGCCAGCAGCCCCCGGGTAGCGACATACACAGATACGCAGTATTTT.

This chain connects TRBV28 to TRBJ2-3; weak D call: TRBD1 (5 bases). CDR1 MDHEN and CDR2 SYDVKM come from the germline V gene. This CDR3 region has 13 residues. V lost 6 bases and J 4 bases, leaving 11 bases between the germline ends. The CDR3 is CASRDMLADTQYF. The CDR3 DNA follows: TGTGCCAGCAGGGACATGTTGGCAGATACGCAGTATTTT.

This sequence joins TRBV5-4 and TRBJ2-2; the D gene is possibly TRBD1 (5 bases). Germline-derived CDR1 and CDR2 are SGHNT and YYREEE (reference sequence). This CDR3 spans 15 amino acids. V was clipped by 0 bases and J by 5 bases, with 11 bases between them. This CDR3 reads CASSLDGPGTGELFF. The CDR3 DNA reads as TGTGCCAGCAGCTTGGACGGGCCAGGGACCGGGGAGCTGTTTTTT.

The gene calls are TRBV5-1 and TRBJ1-1; TRBD1 agrees at 10 bases. With 6 bases clipped from V and 11 bases from J, the junction kept 13 bases outside the gene matches. Per germline, CDR1 SGHRS and CDR2 YFSETQ. The CDR3 length is 14 residues. CDR3 amino acids: CASTPGQGSGWAFF. The DNA of the CDR3 is TGCGCCAGCACACCGGGACAGGGGTCCGGTTGGGCTTTCTTT.

The gene calls are TRBV5-5 and TRBJ2-2, with TRBD1 as a possible D gene (6 bases). The CDR3 sequence is 17 residues long. CDR1 and CDR2 (germline): SGHKS, YYEKEE (reference sequence). V was shortened by 5 bases and J by 0 bases, with 17 bases between the two germline ends. The CDR3 loop is CASRDRGTGPNTGELFF. CDR3 sequence (DNA): TGTGCCAGCAGAGATAGGGGCACAGGGCCGAACACCGGGGAGCTGTTTTTT.

This rearrangement joins TRBV7-8 to TRBJ2-4, with 8 bases fitting TRBD1. The germline V gene encodes CDR1 SGHVS and CDR2 FQNEAQ. V was clipped by 5 bases and J by 8 bases; unmatched bases: 11. The CDR3 runs to 15 residues. The CDR3 bases are TGTGCCAGCAGCCTGACAGGGGCCGGGTTGGACATTCAGTACTTC. It specifies CASSLTGAGLDIQYF.

The CDR3 region has the DNA TGTGCCAGCAGGCCGGGGACTAGCGCGACAAGCTCCTACAATGAGCAGTTCTTC. It yields the protein CASRPGTSATSSYNEQFF. V gene TRBV27 combines with J gene TRBJ2-1; the match to TRBD2 covers 10 bases. Per the germline V gene, CDR1 is MNHEY and CDR2 is SMNVEV (reference sequence). The CDR3 loop spans 18 amino acids. V gave up 6 bases and J gave up 0 bases; unmatched junction bases: 11.

The chain has TRBV7-9 and TRBJ2-3; D ambiguous. Trimming stripped 2 bases from V and 6 bases from J, with 6 bases between. The CDR3 length is 12 residues. The V gene's germline CDR1 is SEHNR and CDR2 FQNEAQ (reference sequence). The CDR3 coding sequence is TGTGCCAGCAGCTTAAATTCGGATACGCAGTATTTT. It codes for CASSLNSDTQYF.

The chain is built from TRBV6-1 and TRBJ2-7; 12 nucleotides line up with TRBD2. The CDR3 covers 15 residues. CDR1 and CDR2 from the germline V gene are MNHNS and SASEGT. Unmatched junction bases numbered 6, after V lost 6 bases and J lost 3 bases. CDR3 region: CASSRTSGDLYEQYF. The CDR3 nucleotides read TGTGCCAGCAGCCGGACTAGCGGGGATCTCTACGAGCAGTACTTC.

This sequence joins TRBV10-3 and TRBJ1-2; 9 nucleotides align to TRBD1. Germline assignment: CDR1 ENHRY and CDR2 SYGVKD. The CDR3 runs 15 residues. Trimming took 9 bases from V and 6 from J; bases not matched to a gene: 14. The CDR3 nucleotides read TGTGCCATTTTCCCGGGACAGGGTATGGATAATGGCTACACCTTC. Translated, it gives CAIFPGQGMDNGYTF.

CDR3 region: CASSPGTGNEQFF. As DNA, the CDR3 is TGTGCCAGCAGCCCCGGGACAGGCAATGAGCAGTTCTTC. This sequence joins TRBV11-3 and TRBJ2-1; 8 positions match TRBD1. Germline V gene lookup returns CDR1 SGHNT and CDR2 YENEEA. After removal of 5 bases from V and 6 bases from J, the junction contained 3 bases not matched to a gene. This CDR3 is 13 amino acids long.

As concerns this clone: One end of the junction is discordant with germline, which a read error may explain. The V gene is TRBV28, the J gene TRBJ1-1, with D hard to call. The CDR3 has 11 amino acids. The germline CDR1 and CDR2 sequences are MDHEN and SYDVKM. Here the CDR3 reads CATSQYTEAFF. CDR3 in DNA: TGTGCCACCAGTCAGTACACTGAAGCTTTCTTT. The full variable domain, its missing parts supplied by reference TRBV28 and TRBJ1-1, is DVKVTQSSRYLVKRTGEKVFLECVQDMDHENMFWYRQDPGLGLRLIYFSYDVKMKEKGDIPEGYSVSREKKERFSLILESASTNQTSMYLCATSQYTEAFFGQGTRLTVV.

This clone was seen only once. The rearrangement joins TRBV6-1 to TRBJ2-7, with a possible D match to TRBD2 (5 bases). Germline CDR1 is MNHNS and CDR2 is SASEGT. V dropped 6 bases and J dropped 1 base, with 10 bases sitting between them. This CDR3 spans 13 amino acids. The CDR3 region is CASSEGLSYEQYF. CDR3 DNA sequence: TGTGCCAGCAGCGAGGGCTTGTCCTACGAGCAGTACTTC.

This chain links TRBV7-2 with TRBJ1-5, with D maybe TRBD1 (5 bases). The V end lost 0 bases, the J end lost 9 bases, and 15 bases lay between the germline ends. The CDR3 has 15 amino acids. Germline CDR1 reads SGHTA; CDR2 reads FQGNSA. The CDR3 here is CASSLAPGPQGPQHF. In DNA form, the CDR3 reads TGTGCCAGCAGCTTAGCGCCAGGGCCCCAGGGGCCCCAGCATTTT. The complete variable domain, with remaining parts taken from reference TRBV7-2 and TRBJ1-5, reads GAGVSQSPSNKVTEKGKDVELRCDPISGHTALYWYRQSLGQGLEFLIYFQGNSAPDKSGLPSDRFSAERTGGSVSTLTIQRTQQEDSAVYLCASSLAPGPQGPQHFGDGTRLSIL.

The chain carries TRBV6-6 and TRBJ2-4; a weak D match, TRBD1 (6 bases). V was shortened by 3 bases and J by 9 bases, with 18 bases between the two germline ends. Germline assignment: CDR1 MNHNY and CDR2 SVGAGI (reference sequence). CDR3 length: 15 amino acids. The CDR3 region is CASSYFLDSRTIQYF. CDR3 DNA: TGTGCCAGCAGTTATTTTCTGGACAGTCGGACCATTCAGTACTTC.

The V call is TRBV6-1, the J call TRBJ2-3; the D gene is possibly TRBD2 (6 bases). Between the trimmed V and J ends, which lost 1 base and 2 bases, there was a span of 16 bases. Germline loops: CDR1 MNHNS, CDR2 SASEGT. The CDR3 totals 17 residues. As DNA, the CDR3 is TGTGCCAGCAGTGAAGAGCCAGGGACTGTTAACACAGATACGCAGTATTTT. Translated: CASSEEPGTVNTDTQYF.

The J gene is TRBJ2-1, the V gene TRBV28; maybe TRBD1 (6 bases). This CDR3 has 12 amino acids. Trimming took off 3 bases at V and 8 bases at J, with 8 bases between the two ends. Germline CDR1 and CDR2: MDHEN and SYDVKM. CDR3 region: CASSLWGHEQFF. In DNA form, the CDR3 reads TGTGCCAGCAGTTTGTGGGGGCATGAGCAGTTCTTC.

V usage is TRBV4-1 and J usage is TRBJ2-3, with 10 bases identical to TRBD2. CDR1 is MGHRA and CDR2 is YSYEKL in the germline V gene. With V trimmed by 2 bases and J by 1 base, 3 bases remained unmatched. The CDR3 sequence is 16 residues long. In nucleotides, the CDR3 is TGCGCCAGCAGCCAACCCGGGACTAGCGGCACAGATACGCAGTATTTT. Protein product: CASSQPGTSGTDTQYF.

The chain combines TRBV6-1 with TRBJ1-1, with 9 nucleotides matching TRBD1. The CDR3 contains 12 residues. Germline-derived CDR1 and CDR2 are MNHNS and SASEGT. V was pared by 6 bases and J by 7 bases, with 3 bases of the junction left unmatched. Here the CDR3 DNA reads TGTGCCAGCAGACCGGACAGGGGTGAAGCTTTCTTT. It yields the protein CASRPDRGEAFF.

V is TRBV16 and J is TRBJ2-4; D is undetermined. The ends were cut back, 4 bases at V and 1 base at J, with 11 bases in the middle. Germline V gene lookup returns CDR1 KGHSY and CDR2 FQNENV. The CDR3 runs to 15 residues. The chain's CDR3 is CASSLVPSAKNIQYF. The CDR3 DNA reads TGTGCCAGCAGCCTAGTGCCCTCTGCCAAAAACATTCAGTACTTC.

The rearrangement joins TRBV7-9 to TRBJ2-1; 7 nucleotides agree with TRBD2. CDR3 length: 12 amino acids. The germline CDR1 and CDR2 sequences are SEHNR and FQNEAQ (reference sequence). The V and J ends lost 1 base and 13 bases, in that order; junction bases with no gene match: 4. CDR3 in amino acids: CASSLDLAAQFF. The CDR3 nucleotides read TGTGCCAGCAGCTTAGACCTAGCGGCACAGTTCTTC.

This clone has a handful of counts. The V and J genes are TRBV18 and TRBJ1-3; no definite D call. V was clipped by 1 base and J by 0 bases, with 10 bases between them. The CDR3 runs to 16 residues. The germline CDR1 and CDR2 sequences are KGHSH and LQKENI. This CDR3 reads CASSPRRESSGNTIYF. The CDR3 DNA follows: TGTGCCAGCTCACCACGCCGGGAAAGCTCTGGAAACACCATATATTTT.

The chain links TRBV9 to TRBJ1-5; 7 bases are shared with TRBD1. CDR3 length equals 15 residues. V dropped 3 bases and J dropped 3; count of bases not matched to a gene: 6. Looked up from germline, CDR1 is SGDLS and CDR2 is YYNGEE. The CDR3 region is CASSALGQSNQPQHF. In DNA, the CDR3 is TGTGCCAGCAGCGCGCTGGGACAGTCCAATCAGCCCCAGCATTTT.